This record covers a single TCR beta chain. No cognate antigen has been identified for it. No much larger clone exists at a distance of one base, and base qualities are not known. Trimmed from V: 5 bases; trimmed from J: 2 bases; junction bases lacking a gene match: 2. According to the germline V gene, CDR1 reads SGHRS and CDR2 reads YFSETQ. Including cysteine and phenylalanine, the CDR3 has 15 amino acids. The only DNA kept is the CDR3, 45 bases in frame from the first base. Genomic DNA extracted from bulk tumor tissue served as TCR template, with about 600 ng gDNA amplified per sample. During surgery, multiple biopsies were taken from each primary tumor, with sampling sites spaced as far apart as possible within the tumor mass. The study cohort was described as untreated, and the patients were newly diagnosed NSCLC cases having curative surgery. Donors were about 14 newly diagnosed non-small cell lung cancer patients undergoing surgery with curative intent. Resected tumor masses were reviewed by two independent pathologists. Only high-quality DNA and RNA samples were carried forward to sequencing.

This entry belongs to a study of immune heterogeneity within non-small cell lung tumors (dated by TCRdb to the late 2010s). Describing the broader study: By histology, the tumors were a handful of squamous cell carcinomas, approximately 10 non-squamous carcinomas and 1 tumor not otherwise specified. To look at intratumoral immune heterogeneity, the study ran whole-exome sequencing, RNA-seq and TCR beta repertoire sequencing on several spatially distinct regions taken from every NSCLC tumor. TCR repertoire analysis included under 65 tumor loci from around 15 patients, whereas transcriptome data included only 40 to 50 loci from roughly 12 patients. For mutant peptides 8 to 11 amino acids long, netMHCpan-3.0 predicted neoantigen binding to the HLA alleles of each patient. Broad study findings and their caveats: Individual patients mostly had different high-frequency TCR beta clonotypes. Within a patient, the same dominant CDR3B clonotypes appeared at multiple loci, but different tumor locations also contained unique high-frequency clones. A statistically significant but moderate positive correlation (R about 0.34) was observed between local T-cell repertoire clonality and local tumor mutational burden.

A multiplex PCR system amplified the TCR beta CDR3 region, with a first 10-cycle round using 32 V-gene forward and 13 J-gene reverse primers. The first PCR round was done with a QIAGEN Multiplex PCR Kit, and the primer sequences were filed in Chinese patent CN105087789A. Illumina universal primers were added in a second PCR round performed with the Phusion High-Fidelity PCR Kit. The TCR libraries underwent paired-end sequencing with a read length of 151 bp on the Illumina HiSeq X Ten platform. The authors' analysis ran thus. Cutadapt was used to discard reads without multiplex PCR primers, PEAR merged the read pairs, and MiXCR with default settings called the CDR3 regions. Repertoire diversity used Shannon entropy, and clonality was computed as one minus Shannon entropy divided by ln of productive unique sequence count. A clonotype counted as a dominant or high-frequency T-cell clone when its frequency was 0.5% or higher. In-frame beta chains were kept once TCRdb had trimmed the public reads at Q25 with fastp and called clones with MiXCR. Each CDR3 protein appears once, grouped with its most common genes and DNA. The V and J calls were determined by TCRdb, not by the authors. The sample records a few thousand distinct CDR3 sequences, 35% to 50% of which are singletons. In total, the top ten clones hold about 7.5% of the sample.

The V and J genes are TRBV5-1 and TRBJ2-1, with TRBD2 identical over 12 junction bases. The material sequenced was lung tumor tissue. This TCR came from a woman aged 60-75 years with non-small cell lung cancer. The CDR3 protein: CASSGLAGTYNEQFF. In nucleotide form, the sequence is TGCGCCAGCAGTGGACTAGCGGGGACCTACAATGAGCAGTTCTTC.